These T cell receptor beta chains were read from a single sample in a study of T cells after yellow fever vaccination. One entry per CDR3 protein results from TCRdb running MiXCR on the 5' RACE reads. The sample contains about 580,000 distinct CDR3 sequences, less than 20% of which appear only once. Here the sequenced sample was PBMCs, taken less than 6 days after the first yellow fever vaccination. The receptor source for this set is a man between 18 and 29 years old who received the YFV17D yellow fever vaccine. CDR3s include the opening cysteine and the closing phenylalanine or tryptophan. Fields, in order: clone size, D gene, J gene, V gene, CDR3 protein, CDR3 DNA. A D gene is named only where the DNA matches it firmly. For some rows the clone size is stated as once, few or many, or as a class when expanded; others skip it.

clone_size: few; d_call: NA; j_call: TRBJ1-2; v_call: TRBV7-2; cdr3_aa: CASTIPTGTYGYTF; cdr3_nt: TGTGCCAGCACCATTCCGACGGGGACCTATGGCTACACCTTC
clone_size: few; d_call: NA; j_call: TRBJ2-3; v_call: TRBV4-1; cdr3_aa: CASSPPPRTDTQYF; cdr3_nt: TGCGCCAGCAGCCCGCCTCCCCGAACAGATACGCAGTATTTT
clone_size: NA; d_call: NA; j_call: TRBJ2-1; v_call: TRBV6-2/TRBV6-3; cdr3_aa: CASRRPGVPGTSSYNEQFF; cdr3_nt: TGTGCCAGCAGAAGGCCTGGGGTCCCGGGAACGAGCTCCTACAATGAGCAGTTCTTC
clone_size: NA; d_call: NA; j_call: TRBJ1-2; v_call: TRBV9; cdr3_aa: CASSPLGTEGYTF; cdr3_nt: TGTGCCAGCAGCCCACTAGGCACAGAGGGCTACACCTTC
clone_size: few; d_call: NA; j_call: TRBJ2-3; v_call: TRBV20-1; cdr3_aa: CSARLDSTDTQYF; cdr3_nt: TGCAGTGCTAGACTAGACAGCACAGATACGCAGTATTTT
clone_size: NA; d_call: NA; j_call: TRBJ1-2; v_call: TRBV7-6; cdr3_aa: CASSPRTAQVPYRGYTF; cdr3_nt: TGTGCCAGCAGCCCCCGAACGGCCCAAGTCCCCTATCGTGGCTACACCTTC
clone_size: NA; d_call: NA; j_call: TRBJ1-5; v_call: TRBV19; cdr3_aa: CASSFELIKPQHF; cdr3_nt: TGTGCCAGTAGTTTTGAATTGATTAAGCCCCAGCATTTT
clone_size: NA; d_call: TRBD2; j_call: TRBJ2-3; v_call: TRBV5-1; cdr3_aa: CASSDGRAGGGDTQYF; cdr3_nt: TGCGCCAGCAGCGACGGGCGAGCGGGGGGTGGGGATACGCAGTATTTT
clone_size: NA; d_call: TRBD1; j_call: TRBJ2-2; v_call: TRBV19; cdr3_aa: CASSMDRGPGELFF; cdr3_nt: TGTGCCAGTAGTATGGACAGGGGCCCCGGGGAGCTGTTTTTT
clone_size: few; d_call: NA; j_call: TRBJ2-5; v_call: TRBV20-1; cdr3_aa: CSARERTQETQYF; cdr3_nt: TGCAGTGCTAGAGAAAGGACCCAAGAGACCCAGTACTTC
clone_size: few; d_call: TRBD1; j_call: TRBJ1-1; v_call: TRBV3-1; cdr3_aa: CASSLGTGSVNTEAFF; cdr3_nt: TGTGCCAGCAGCTTAGGGACAGGGTCGGTGAACACTGAAGCTTTCTTT
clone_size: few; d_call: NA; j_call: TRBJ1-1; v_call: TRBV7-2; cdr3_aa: CASSLYEGGTEAFF; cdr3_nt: TGTGCCAGCAGCTTATATGAAGGGGGGACTGAAGCTTTCTTT
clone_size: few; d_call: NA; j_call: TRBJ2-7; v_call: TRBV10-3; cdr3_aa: CAISESEGNTYF; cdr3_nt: TGTGCCATCAGTGAGTCGGAGGGGAATACATACTTC
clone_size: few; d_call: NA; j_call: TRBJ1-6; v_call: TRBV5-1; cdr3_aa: CASSYRGASSPLHF; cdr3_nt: TGCGCCAGCAGTTACCGGGGGGCGAGCTCACCCCTCCACTTT
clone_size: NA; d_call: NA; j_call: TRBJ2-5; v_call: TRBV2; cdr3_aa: CASEGGYQETQYF; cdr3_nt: TGTGCCAGCGAGGGGGGTTACCAAGAGACCCAGTACTTC
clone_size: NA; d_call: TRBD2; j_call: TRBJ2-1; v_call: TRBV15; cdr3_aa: CATSRGTSGGRYNEQFF; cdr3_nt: TGTGCCACCAGCAGAGGGACTAGCGGGGGACGCTACAATGAGCAGTTCTTC
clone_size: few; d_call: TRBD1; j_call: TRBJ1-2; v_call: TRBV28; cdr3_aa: CASSLLGQGVRGYTF; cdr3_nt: TGTGCCAGCAGTTTATTGGGACAGGGGGTACGTGGCTACACCTTC
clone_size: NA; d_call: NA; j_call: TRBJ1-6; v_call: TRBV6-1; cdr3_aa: CASSSGRSSYNSPLHF; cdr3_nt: TGTGCCAGCAGCTCAGGAAGGAGCTCCTATAATTCACCCCTCCACTTT
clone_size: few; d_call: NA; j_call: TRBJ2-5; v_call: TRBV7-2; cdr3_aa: CASSTNPGQEETQYF; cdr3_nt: TGTGCCAGCAGCACCAACCCCGGACAAGAAGAGACCCAGTACTTC
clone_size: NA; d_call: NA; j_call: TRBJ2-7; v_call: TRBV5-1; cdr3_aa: CASSLSSPTLEQYF; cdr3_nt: TGCGCCAGCAGCTTGAGTTCTCCCACCCTCGAGCAGTACTTC
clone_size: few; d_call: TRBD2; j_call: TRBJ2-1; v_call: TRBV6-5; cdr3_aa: CASSYWWGEGNEQFF; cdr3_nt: TGTGCCAGCAGTTACTGGTGGGGGGAGGGGAATGAGCAGTTCTTC
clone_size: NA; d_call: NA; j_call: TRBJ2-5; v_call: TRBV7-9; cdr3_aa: CASSLLGFETQYF; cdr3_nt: TGTGCCAGCAGCTTGCTGGGTTTCGAGACCCAGTACTTC
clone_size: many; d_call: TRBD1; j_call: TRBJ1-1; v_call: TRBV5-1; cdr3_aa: CASSFDGQGNTEAFF; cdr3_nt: TGCGCCAGCAGCTTCGATGGACAGGGGAACACTGAAGCTTTCTTT
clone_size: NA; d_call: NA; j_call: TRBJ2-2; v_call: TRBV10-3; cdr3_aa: CAISEMSGTGGELFF; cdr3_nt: TGTGCCATCAGTGAGATGTCAGGAACAGGCGGGGAGCTGTTTTTT
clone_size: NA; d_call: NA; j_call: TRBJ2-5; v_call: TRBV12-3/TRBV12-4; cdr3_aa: CASSSLWGGRGILRETQYF; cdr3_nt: TGTGCCAGCAGTTCCCTCTGGGGCGGGCGGGGTATCTTAAGGGAGACCCAGTACTTC
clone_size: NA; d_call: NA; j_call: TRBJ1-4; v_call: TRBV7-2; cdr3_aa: CASSFRGTTNEKLFF; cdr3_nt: TGTGCCAGCAGCTTTAGGGGGACAACTAATGAAAAACTGTTTTTT
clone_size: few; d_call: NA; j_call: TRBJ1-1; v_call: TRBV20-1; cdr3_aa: CSALKVGAGTEAFF; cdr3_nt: TGCAGTGCTTTGAAGGTGGGGGCTGGCACTGAAGCTTTCTTT
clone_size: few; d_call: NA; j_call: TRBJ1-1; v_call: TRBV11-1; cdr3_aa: CASSSGRVRTAPTGTEAFF; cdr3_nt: TGTGCCAGCAGCTCTGGACGGGTCCGGACTGCACCGACGGGCACTGAAGCTTTCTTT
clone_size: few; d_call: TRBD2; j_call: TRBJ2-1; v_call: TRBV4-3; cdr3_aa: CASSLTLAGAYNEQFF; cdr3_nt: TGCGCCAGCAGCTTAACTCTGGCGGGGGCCTACAATGAGCAGTTCTTC
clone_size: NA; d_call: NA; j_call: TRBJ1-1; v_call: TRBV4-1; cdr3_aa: CASSQSQDNTEAFF; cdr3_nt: TGCGCCAGCAGCCAATCCCAGGATAACACTGAAGCTTTCTTT
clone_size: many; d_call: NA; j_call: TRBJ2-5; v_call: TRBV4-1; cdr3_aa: CASSQVFGLGETQYF; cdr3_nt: TGCGCCAGCAGCCAAGTATTCGGGCTAGGGGAGACCCAGTACTTC
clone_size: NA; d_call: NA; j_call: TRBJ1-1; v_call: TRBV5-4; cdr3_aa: CASSSGAGLNTEAFF; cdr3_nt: TGTGCCAGCAGCTCGGGGGCAGGGCTTAACACTGAAGCTTTCTTT
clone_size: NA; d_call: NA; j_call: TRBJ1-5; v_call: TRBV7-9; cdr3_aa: CASSDSSGPQHF; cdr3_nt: TGTGCCAGCAGCGATTCGTCGGGTCCCCAGCATTTT
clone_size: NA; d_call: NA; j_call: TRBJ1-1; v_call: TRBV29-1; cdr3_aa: CSVDRGGSFTEAFF; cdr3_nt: TGCAGCGTTGATAGAGGGGGATCCTTCACTGAAGCTTTCTTT
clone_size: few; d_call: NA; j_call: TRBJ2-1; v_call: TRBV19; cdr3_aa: CASSILGINEQFF; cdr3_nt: TGTGCCAGTAGTATTCTAGGGATCAATGAGCAGTTCTTC
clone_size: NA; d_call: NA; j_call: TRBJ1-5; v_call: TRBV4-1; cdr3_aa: CASSQHSGVHNQPQHF; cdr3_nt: TGCGCCAGCAGCCAACATTCTGGGGTACACAATCAGCCCCAGCATTTT
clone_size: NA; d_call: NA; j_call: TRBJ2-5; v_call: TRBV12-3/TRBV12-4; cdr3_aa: CASSLARRDETQYF; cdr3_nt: TGTGCCAGCAGTTTAGCGCGCAGGGATGAGACCCAGTACTTC
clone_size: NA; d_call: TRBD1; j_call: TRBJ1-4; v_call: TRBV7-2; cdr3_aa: CASRTGGSEEKLFF; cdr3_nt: TGTGCCAGCAGGACAGGGGGATCAGAAGAAAAACTGTTTTTT
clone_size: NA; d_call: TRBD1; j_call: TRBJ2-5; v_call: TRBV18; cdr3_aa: CASSYRGSETQYF; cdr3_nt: TGTGCCAGCTCCTACAGGGGTAGTGAGACCCAGTACTTC
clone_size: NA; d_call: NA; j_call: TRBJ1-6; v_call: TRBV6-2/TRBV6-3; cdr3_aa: CASSYEDRNSPLHF; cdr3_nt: TGTGCCAGCAGTTACGAGGACCGGAATTCACCCCTCCACTTT
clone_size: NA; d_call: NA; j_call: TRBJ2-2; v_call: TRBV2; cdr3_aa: CASSEAGYTGELFF; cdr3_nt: TGTGCCAGCAGTGAAGCAGGGTACACCGGGGAGCTGTTTTTT
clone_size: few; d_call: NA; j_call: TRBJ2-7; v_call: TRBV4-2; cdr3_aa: CASSHRVKDEQYF; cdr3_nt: TGTGCCAGCAGCCACAGGGTGAAAGACGAGCAGTACTTC
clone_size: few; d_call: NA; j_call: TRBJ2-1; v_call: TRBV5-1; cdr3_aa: CASSLEASGYNEQFF; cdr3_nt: TGCGCCAGCAGCTTGGAAGCTAGTGGATACAATGAGCAGTTCTTC
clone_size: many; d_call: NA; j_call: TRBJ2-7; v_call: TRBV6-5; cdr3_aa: CASSYSGGSYEQYF; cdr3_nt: TGTGCCAGCAGTTACTCGGGGGGATCCTACGAGCAGTACTTC
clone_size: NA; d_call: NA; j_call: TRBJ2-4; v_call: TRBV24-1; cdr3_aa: CATTPGLAKNIQYF; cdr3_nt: TGTGCCACCACTCCAGGGCTAGCCAAAAACATTCAGTACTTC
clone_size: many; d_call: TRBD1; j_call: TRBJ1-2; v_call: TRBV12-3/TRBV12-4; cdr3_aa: CASSLGTGGYTF; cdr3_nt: TGTGCCAGCAGCCTCGGGACAGGTGGCTACACCTTC
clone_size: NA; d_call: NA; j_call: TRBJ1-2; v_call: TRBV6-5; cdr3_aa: CASSYVGGQGYTF; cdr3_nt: TGTGCCAGCAGTTACGTAGGGGGACAAGGCTACACCTTC
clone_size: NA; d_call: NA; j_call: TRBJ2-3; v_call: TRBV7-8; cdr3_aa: CASRGQGGSSTDTQYF; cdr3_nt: TGTGCCAGCAGGGGGCAGGGTGGGTCGAGCACAGATACGCAGTATTTT
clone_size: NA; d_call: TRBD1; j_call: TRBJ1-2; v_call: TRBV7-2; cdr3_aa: CASSTDRTYGYTF; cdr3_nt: TGTGCCAGCAGCACGGACAGGACCTATGGCTACACCTTC
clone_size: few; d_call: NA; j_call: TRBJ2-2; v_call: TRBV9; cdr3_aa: CASSVVPKWNTGELFF; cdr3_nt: TGTGCCAGCAGCGTAGTTCCTAAGTGGAACACCGGGGAGCTGTTTTTT
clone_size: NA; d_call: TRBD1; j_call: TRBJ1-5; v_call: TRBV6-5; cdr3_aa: CASSLQGSGSNQPQHF; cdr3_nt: TGTGCCAGCAGTCTACAGGGGAGCGGTAGCAATCAGCCCCAGCATTTT
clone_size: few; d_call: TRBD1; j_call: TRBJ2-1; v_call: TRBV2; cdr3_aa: CASSANRGRYNEQFF; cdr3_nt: TGTGCCAGCAGTGCTAACAGGGGCCGATACAATGAGCAGTTCTTC
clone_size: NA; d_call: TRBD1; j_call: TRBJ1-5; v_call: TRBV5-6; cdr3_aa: CASSFTNNPGQYNQPQHF; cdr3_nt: TGTGCCAGCAGCTTCACAAACAACCCGGGACAGTACAATCAGCCCCAGCATTTT
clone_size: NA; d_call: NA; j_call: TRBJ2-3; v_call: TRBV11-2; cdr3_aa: CASLRMGDTQYF; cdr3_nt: TGTGCCAGTCTTCGGATGGGAGATACGCAGTATTTT
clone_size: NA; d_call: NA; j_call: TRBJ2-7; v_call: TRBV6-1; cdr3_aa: CASSLRQAPAYEQYF; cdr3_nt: TGTGCCAGCAGCCTCAGACAGGCCCCCGCCTACGAGCAGTACTTC
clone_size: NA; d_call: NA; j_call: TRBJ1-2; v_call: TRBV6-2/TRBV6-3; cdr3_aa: CASSPRLTVLSGIAF; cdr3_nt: TGTGCCAGCAGCCCTCGGCTTACGGTCCTTTCGGGGATTGCCTTC
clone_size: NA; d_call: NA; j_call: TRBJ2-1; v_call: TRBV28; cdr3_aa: CASSFGQGSSYNEQFF; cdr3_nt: TGTGCCAGCAGTTTCGGGCAGGGCAGTTCCTACAATGAGCAGTTCTTC
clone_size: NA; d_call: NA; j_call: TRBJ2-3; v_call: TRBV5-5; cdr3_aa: CASSQLREQAQYF; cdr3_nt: TGTGCCAGCAGCCAGCTCCGTGAGCAGGCGCAGTATTTT
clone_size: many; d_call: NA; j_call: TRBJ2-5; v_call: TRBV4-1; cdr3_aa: CASSQGVAAMVGTQYF; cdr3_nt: TGCGCCAGCAGCCAAGGGGTTGCAGCTATGGTGGGGACCCAGTACTTC
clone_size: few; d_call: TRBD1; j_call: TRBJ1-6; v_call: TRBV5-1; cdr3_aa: CASSLQGQGQSYNSPLHF; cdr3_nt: TGCGCCAGCAGCTTGCAAGGACAGGGTCAGTCCTATAATTCACCCCTCCACTTT